This TCR beta chain was identified during a study of blood T cells in healthy people across ages. Study findings and constraints: PBMCs left unsorted prevented a conclusive naive versus antigen-experienced comparison. Fewer expanded clones and more diversity marked long-lived versus aged donors.

For the second PCR, which ran for about 6 to 11 cycles, a sample-barcoded 5' primer and a J-beta primer mix were used. Each CDR3 protein is one row after TCRdb ran MiXCR on the 5' RACE reads. The sample consists of hundreds of thousands of distinct CDR3 sequences, over 20% of them appearing once. The sample providers were healthy Caucasian people from Russia, aged about 6 to 100. Researchers report isolating at least 6.5 million PBMCs per sample. From germline, CDR1 is DFQATT and CDR2 SNEGSKA (reference sequence). The CDR3 is 14 amino acids. This clonotype occurred a few times. Its specificity is unknown.

V is TRBV20-1 and J is TRBJ2-5; 10 positions match TRBD1. The assigned J gene may be wrong: the sequence end matches TRBJ2-1 better. What was sequenced was blood. The clonotype originates from a man between 65 and 85 years old in good health. The CDR3 sequence is CSARDRGQGYEQFF. CDR3 coding DNA: TGCAGTGCTAGAGATAGGGGACAGGGGTATGAGCAGTTCTTC.